This T cell receptor beta chain was documented in a study of cytomegalovirus exposure and HLA in healthy donors. Study-level results: A few V segments could not be told apart, such as TRBV6-2 and TRBV6-3, and were left out.

PCR amplification relied on 60 Vbeta primers (plus 13 Jbeta primers). Generated by immunoSEQ multiplex PCR, the TCRdb table keeps only in-frame clones and is missing some. The sample has about 92,000 clones, 81% seen once; the top ten hold 1% to 1.5%. On this clone itself: The target antigen is unknown.

Trimming removed 0 bases at V and 9 bases at J, with 6 bases between. Germline V gene lookup returns CDR1 SGHAT and CDR2 FQNNGV. This CDR3 region has 12 residues. Nominally healthy donors provided the samples, though records likely missed some immune exposures. The TCR originated in a girl aged 2 to 10 in good health and CMV-seropositive. The sample taken for sequencing was PBMCs. This sequence joins TRBV11-2 and TRBJ2-1, with TRBD1 as a possible D gene (6 bases). The CDR3 DNA follows: TGTGCCAGCAGCTTAGACAGGGGTGAGCAGTTCTTC. Translating gives CASSLDRGEQFF.